These 7 T cell receptor beta chains were all obtained from the same sample, sequenced in a study of T cell responses to AZD1222 COVID-19 vaccine. Clones were read by immunoSEQ multiplex PCR, and TCRdb kept only the in-frame ones, dropping some. Of about 120,000 clones listed, roughly 90% are singletons. Source: peripheral blood, taken on day 0 of AZD1222 vaccination. These receptors were collected from an adult in good health.

The gene calls are TRBV1 and TRBJ1-1. TRBV1 is annotated as a pseudogene. This CDR3 is built from 17 residues. The CDR3 reads CTSSHRGTPREDTEAFF. In DNA, the CDR3 is TGCACCAGCAGCCACCGCGGGACACCGAGGGAGGACACTGAAGCTTTCTTT.

This sequence joins TRBV19 and TRBJ2-6; D perhaps matches TRBD2 (6 bases). The CDR3 is 20 residues long. Per the germline V gene, CDR1 is LNHDA and CDR2 is SQIVND (reference sequence). V dropped 6 bases and J dropped 0 bases, with 24 bases sitting between them. For the CDR3, the DNA is TGTGCCAGTAGAAACAGCCACCTAGCGACCCTAAACTCTGGGGCCAACGTCCTGACTTTC. It specifies CASRNSHLATLNSGANVLTF.

The chain recombines TRBV19 with TRBJ1-2; tentative D call: TRBD1 (5 bases). The CDR3 is made up of 11 amino acids. V was cut by 8 bases and J by 10 bases, with 14 bases left in between. Germline CDR1 LNHDA, CDR2 SQIVND (reference sequence). CDR3: CASRDGLDYTF. The CDR3 DNA sequence: TGTGCCAGTCGGGACGGATTAGACTACACCTTC.

The rearrangement uses TRBV19 and TRBJ2-5, with D unclear. The CDR3 covers 15 residues. Germline-derived CDR1 and CDR2 are LNHDA and SQIVND (reference sequence). V lost 5 bases to trimming and J lost 2 bases, with 15 bases between them. The CDR3 DNA is TGTGCCAGTAGTGCCACTATCCTCCTACAAGAGACCCAGTACTTC. Encoded protein: CASSATILLQETQYF.

CDR3 DNA: TGTGCCACCAGCAGAGATCTCAGTTCACCCCTCCACTTT. Its protein product is CATSRDLSSPLHF. The V and J genes are TRBV15 and TRBJ1-6; D not resolved. Trimming stripped 0 bases from V and 9 bases from J, with 6 bases between. The CDR3 has 13 amino acids. Per germline, CDR1 LNHNV and CDR2 YYDKDF (reference sequence).

The chain combines TRBV9 with TRBJ2-1; unclear D gene. Germline CDR1 reads SGDLS; CDR2 reads YYNGEE. CDR3 length: 13 residues. The V end lost 4 bases, the J end lost 0 bases, and 5 bases lay between the germline ends. The CDR3 protein is CASSHSSYNEQFF. The CDR3 DNA follows: TGTGCCAGCAGCCACAGCTCCTACAATGAGCAGTTCTTC.

The CDR3 coding sequence is TGTGCCATCAGTCAACAGGGCCTTAGCTCTGGGGCCAACGTCCTGACTTTC. As protein: CAISQQGLSSGANVLTF. The rearrangement uses TRBV10-3 and TRBJ2-6, with a possible D match to TRBD1 (6 bases). V was clipped by 5 bases and J by 0 bases, with 14 bases between them. CDR1 is ENHRY and CDR2 is SYGVKD in the germline V gene. The CDR3 consists of 17 residues.